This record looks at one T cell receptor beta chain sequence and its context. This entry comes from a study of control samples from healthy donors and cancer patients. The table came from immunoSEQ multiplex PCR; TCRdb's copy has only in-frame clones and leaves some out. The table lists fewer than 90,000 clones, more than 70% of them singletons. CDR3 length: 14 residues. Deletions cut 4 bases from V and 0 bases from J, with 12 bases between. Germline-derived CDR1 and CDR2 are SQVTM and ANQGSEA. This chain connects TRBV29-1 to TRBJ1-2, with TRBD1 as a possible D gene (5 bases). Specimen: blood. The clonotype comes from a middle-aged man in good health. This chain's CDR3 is CSVVPGLSNYGYTF. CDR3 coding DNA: TGCAGCGTTGTTCCAGGGCTTTCTAACTATGGCTACACCTTC.